This is a list of T cell receptor beta chains from one sample in a study of breast tumors, draining lymph nodes, adjacent tissues. TCRdb ran MiXCR on the multiplex PCR reads and lists one entry per CDR3 protein. The sample holds under 300,000 distinct CDR3 sequences, nearly 35% seen once. The sequenced sample consisted of axillary lymph node tissue. The receptors derive from a female donor with breast cancer. Some clones in this sample may be carry-over from other donors' samples. Both conserved end residues are part of each CDR3. A D gene is named only where the DNA matches it firmly. A row's size may be missing; if present it is once, few, many or a size class.

cdr3_length j_call d_call v_call clone_size cdr3_nt cdr3_aa
14 TRBJ2-2 - TRBV6-1 - TGTGCCAGCAGGAAGGACGTTGTGGCCGGGGAGCTGTTTTTT CASRKDVVAGELFF
14 TRBJ1-5 - TRBV6-2/TRBV6-3 many TGTGCCAGCAAGGCAGGGTATAGCAATCAGCCCCAGCATTTT CASKAGYSNQPQHF
16 TRBJ1-2 - TRBV20-1 many TGCAGTGCTAGGGCGCTGGCGGGCAGCGCACCCTATGGCTACACCTTC CSARALAGSAPYGYTF
15 TRBJ2-3 - TRBV11-2 many TGTGCCAGCAGCTTTAAAACAGGGTGGGCAGATACGCAGTATTTT CASSFKTGWADTQYF
17 TRBJ2-1 TRBD2 TRBV20-1 many TGCAGTGCTAGAGGGTTTAAAGTTAGCGGGGTCGTCCATGAGCAGTTCTTC CSARGFKVSGVVHEQFF
15 TRBJ1-2 - TRBV6-5 - TGTGCCAGCAGTCACTCGAGGGCAGGACGCGAGGGCTACACCTTC CASSHSRAGREGYTF
16 TRBJ2-6 - TRBV9 many TGTGCCAGCGGCCCGTCGGGGAGTCCTGGGGCCAACGTCCTGACTTTC CASGPSGSPGANVLTF
14 TRBJ2-2 TRBD2 TRBV20-1 many TGCAGTGCTAGCAGCGGGGGGGCACGGCGGGAGCTGTTTTTT CSASSGGARRELFF
16 TRBJ1-1 TRBD1 TRBV20-1 few TGCAGTGCTAGAGAACCCCTCGGACAGGGTGAAACTGAAGCTTTCTTT CSAREPLGQGETEAFF
16 TRBJ2-5 TRBD1 TRBV20-1 few TGCAGTGCTAGAGTCAGGGACAGGGGGCTGGGAGAGACCCAGTACTTC CSARVRDRGLGETQYF
14 TRBJ2-5 - TRBV11-3 many TGTGCCAGCAGCTTCTCCAGGGTCCAAGAGACCCAGTACTTC CASSFSRVQETQYF
13 TRBJ2-5 - TRBV7-9 many TGTGCCAGCAGCTCTACCTACCAAGAGACCCAGTACTTC CASSSTYQETQYF
13 TRBJ2-3 - TRBV2 many TGTGCCAGCAGTGATAACCGGGCAGATACGCAGTATTTT CASSDNRADTQYF
13 TRBJ2-2 - TRBV27 - TGTGCCACGGAGCACGGGAACACCGGGGAGCTGTTTTTT CATEHGNTGELFF
15 TRBJ1-2 TRBD1 TRBV24-1 - TGTGCCACCAGCAACCTCAGGGGGCTTGTCTATGGCTACACCTTC CATSNLRGLVYGYTF
12 TRBJ1-1 TRBD1 TRBV2 few TGTGCCAGCAGTAACCTCAGGGGGACTGGTTTCTTT CASSNLRGTGFF
12 TRBJ1-5 - TRBV18 - TGTGCCAGCTCACCTGCCGGGGCGCCCCAGCATTTT CASSPAGAPQHF
10 TRBJ2-5 - TRBV7-9 many TGTGCCAGCAGGGGAGAGACCCAGTACTTC CASRGETQYF
15 TRBJ2-7 - TRBV12-3/TRBV12-4 many TGTGCCAGCAGCCGTGTTTACAGGGGAGGTTACGAGCAGTACTTC CASSRVYRGGYEQYF
15 TRBJ2-7 TRBD1 TRBV5-4 many TGTGCCAGCAGGGAAGCAGGGGGTCCCTCCTACGAGCAGTACTTC CASREAGGPSYEQYF
13 TRBJ1-4 - TRBV20-1 many TGCAGTGCTCCGAGTCGTACCCGAGAAAAACTGTTTTTT CSAPSRTREKLFF
13 TRBJ2-5 TRBD2 TRBV20-1 many TGCAGTGCTAGAGTACCTAGCGGACAGACCCAGTACTTC CSARVPSGQTQYF
14 TRBJ1-2 TRBD1 TRBV19 many TGTGCCAGTATGGTAACAGGGGGAAGTCGGGGCTACACCTTC CASMVTGGSRGYTF
15 TRBJ2-3 - TRBV5-5 - TGTGCCAGCAGCCCCCTTAACTCGTTAACAGATACGCAGTATTTT CASSPLNSLTDTQYF
17 TRBJ2-2 - TRBV12-5 many TGTGCTAGTGCCAACCTTGCAGGGTCTAGGGACACCGGGGAGCTGTTTTTT CASANLAGSRDTGELFF
15 TRBJ2-1 - TRBV2 - TGTGTCAGCAGTGAGGGTAGGGCTGCCTACAATGAGCAGCTCTTC CVSSEGRAAYNEQLF
14 TRBJ1-6 TRBD1 TRBV15 many TGTGCCACCAGGAGGGACAGGGGTGAGTCACCCCTCCACTTT CATRRDRGESPLHF
16 TRBJ2-7 - TRBV19 - TGTGCCAGTAGTATAGCGTCCGGGGCAGGCTCCTACGAGCAGTACTTC CASSIASGAGSYEQYF
18 TRBJ1-2 TRBD1 TRBV5-1 many TGCGCCAGCAGCGGATCCCGAGGGGACAGCGCCTTCGTAGGGGGCTACACCTTC CASSGSRGDSAFVGGYTF
15 TRBJ2-5 TRBD1 TRBV5-1 many TGCGCCAGCTCACCCTCGGGACAGACCCCTCAGACCCAGTACTTC CASSPSGQTPQTQYF
13 TRBJ2-1 TRBD1 TRBV20-1 many TGCAGTGCAGCCGGGACAGGGTATCATGAGCAGTTCTTC CSAAGTGYHEQFF
14 TRBJ2-1 - TRBV5-6 few TGTGCCAGCAGCTTGGGGGCAGGGGTCAATGAGCAGTTCTTC CASSLGAGVNEQFF
14 TRBJ1-4 TRBD1 TRBV5-1 - TGCGCCAGCAGCCCGGGACAGGGCTTGGAAAAACTGTTTTTT CASSPGQGLEKLFF
15 TRBJ2-7 - TRBV30 - TGTGCCTGGCAAGGAGTGATGACTGGGCTCGGGGAGCAGTACTTC CAWQGVMTGLGEQYF
17 TRBJ1-6 - TRBV5-1 many TGCGCCAGCAGCTTGGAGGTATCCAGACAATATAATTCACCCCTCCACTTT CASSLEVSRQYNSPLHF
14 TRBJ2-7 TRBD2 TRBV19 many TGTGCCAGTAGGAGAGCGGGAGTGGGCTACGAGCAGTACTTC CASRRAGVGYEQYF
15 TRBJ1-3 - TRBV28 few TGTGCCAGCAGTTTGAAACAGCTAGCTGGAAACACCATATATTTT CASSLKQLAGNTIYF
14 TRBJ1-5 - TRBV6-1 many TGTGCCAGCAGTCCCCAGGATAGCAATCAGCCCCAGCATTTT CASSPQDSNQPQHF
14 TRBJ1-4 - TRBV29-1 - TGCAGCGCCTTTGGGGGGACTGAGTATGAAAAACTGTTTTTT CSAFGGTEYEKLFF